This T cell receptor beta chain was observed in a study of CD8+ T cells in alopecia areata. Following extraction, RNA underwent reverse transcription to cDNA, which served as the sequencing template. Clones were sequenced by immunoSEQ multiplex PCR, and TCRdb holds only the in-frame ones, with some missing. The sample lists over 120,000 clones, nearly 55% occurring once. Germline CDR1 and CDR2: MGHRA and YSYEKL. The V gene lost 4 bases and the J gene lost 7 bases, with 16 bases spanning the gap. This CDR3 has 14 residues. As for treatment: oral pan-JAK inhibitor, 5-10 mg twice daily. The sequence derives from a human donor with alopecia areata. The chain joins TRBV4-1 to TRBJ1-1; D remains ambiguous. Sequencing was performed on CD8+ T cells sorted from blood, taken at week 4, from a patient treated with tofacitinib. CDR3 nucleotide sequence: TGCGCCAGCAGCCCCATACGGACGGGAAATGAAGCTTTCTTT. Translating gives CASSPIRTGNEAFF.